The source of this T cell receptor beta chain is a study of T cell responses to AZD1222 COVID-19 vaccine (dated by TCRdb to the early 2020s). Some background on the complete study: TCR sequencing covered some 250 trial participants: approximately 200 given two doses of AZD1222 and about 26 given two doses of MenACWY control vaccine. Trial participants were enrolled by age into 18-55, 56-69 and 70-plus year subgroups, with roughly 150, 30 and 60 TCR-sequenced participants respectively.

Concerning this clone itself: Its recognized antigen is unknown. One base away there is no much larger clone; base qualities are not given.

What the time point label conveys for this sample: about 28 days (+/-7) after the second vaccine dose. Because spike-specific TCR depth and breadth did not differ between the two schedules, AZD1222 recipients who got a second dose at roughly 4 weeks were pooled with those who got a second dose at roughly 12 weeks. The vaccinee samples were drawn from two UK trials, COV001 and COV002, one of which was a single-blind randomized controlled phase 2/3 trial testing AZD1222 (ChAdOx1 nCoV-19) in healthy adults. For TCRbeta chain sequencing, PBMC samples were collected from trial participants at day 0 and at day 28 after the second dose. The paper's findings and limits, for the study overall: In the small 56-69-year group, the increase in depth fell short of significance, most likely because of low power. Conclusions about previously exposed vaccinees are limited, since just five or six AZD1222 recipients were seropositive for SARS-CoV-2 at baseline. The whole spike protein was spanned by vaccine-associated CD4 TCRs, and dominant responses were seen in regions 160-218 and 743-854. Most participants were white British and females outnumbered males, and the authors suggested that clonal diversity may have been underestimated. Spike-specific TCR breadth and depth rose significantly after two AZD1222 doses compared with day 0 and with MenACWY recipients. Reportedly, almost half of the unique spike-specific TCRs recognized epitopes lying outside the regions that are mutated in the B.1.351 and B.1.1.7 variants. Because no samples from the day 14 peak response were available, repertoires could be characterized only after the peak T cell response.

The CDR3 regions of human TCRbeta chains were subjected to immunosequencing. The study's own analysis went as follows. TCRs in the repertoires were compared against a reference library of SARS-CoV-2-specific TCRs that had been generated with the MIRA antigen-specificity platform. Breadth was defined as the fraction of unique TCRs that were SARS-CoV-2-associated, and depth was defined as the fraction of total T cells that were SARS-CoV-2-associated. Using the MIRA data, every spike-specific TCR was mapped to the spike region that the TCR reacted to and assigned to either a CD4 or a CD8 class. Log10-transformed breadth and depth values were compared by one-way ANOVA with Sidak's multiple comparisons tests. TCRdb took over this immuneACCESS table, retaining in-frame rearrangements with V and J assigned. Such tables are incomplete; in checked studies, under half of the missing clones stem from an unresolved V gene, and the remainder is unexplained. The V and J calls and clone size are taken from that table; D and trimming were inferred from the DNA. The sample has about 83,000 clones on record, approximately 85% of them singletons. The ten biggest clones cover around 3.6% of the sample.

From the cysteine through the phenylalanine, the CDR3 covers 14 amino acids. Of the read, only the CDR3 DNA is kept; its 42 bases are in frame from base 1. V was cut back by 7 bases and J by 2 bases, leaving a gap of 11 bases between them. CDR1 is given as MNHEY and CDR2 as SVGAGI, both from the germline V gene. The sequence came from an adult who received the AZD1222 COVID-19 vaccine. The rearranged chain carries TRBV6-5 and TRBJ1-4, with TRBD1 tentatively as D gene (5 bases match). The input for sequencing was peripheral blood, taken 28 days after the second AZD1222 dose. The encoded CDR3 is CASTQGSTNEKLFF. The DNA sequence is TGTGCCAGCACCCAGGGTTCGACTAATGAAAAACTGTTTTTT.